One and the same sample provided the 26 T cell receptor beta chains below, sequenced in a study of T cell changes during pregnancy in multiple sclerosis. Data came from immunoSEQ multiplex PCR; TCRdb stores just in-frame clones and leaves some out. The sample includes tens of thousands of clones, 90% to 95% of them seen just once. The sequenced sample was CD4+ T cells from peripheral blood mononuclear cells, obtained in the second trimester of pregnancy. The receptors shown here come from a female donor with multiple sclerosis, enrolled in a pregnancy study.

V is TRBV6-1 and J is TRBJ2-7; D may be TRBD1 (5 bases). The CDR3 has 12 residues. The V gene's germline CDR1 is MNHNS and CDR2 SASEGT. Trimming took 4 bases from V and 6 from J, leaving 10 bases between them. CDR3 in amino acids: CASSVLQAEQYF. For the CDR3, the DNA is TGTGCCAGCAGTGTACTACAGGCCGAGCAGTACTTC.

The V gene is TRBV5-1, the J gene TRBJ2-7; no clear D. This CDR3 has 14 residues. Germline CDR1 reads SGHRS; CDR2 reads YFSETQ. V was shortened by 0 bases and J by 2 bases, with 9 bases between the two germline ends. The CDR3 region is CASSLGRSTYEQYF. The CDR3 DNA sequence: TGCGCCAGCAGCTTGGGCCGGTCGACCTACGAGCAGTACTTC.

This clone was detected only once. The CDR3 DNA is TGTGCCAGCAGCTTAGGGCCAGTTTACGAGCAGTACTTC. This encodes CASSLGPVYEQYF. The chain combines TRBV7-2 with TRBJ2-7; D gene uncertain. With 1 base removed from V and 4 bases from J, the gap between germline ends came to 8 bases. Per the germline V gene, CDR1 is SGHTA and CDR2 is FQGNSA. The CDR3 runs 13 residues. The whole variable domain, filled in from reference TRBV7-2 and TRBJ2-7, reads GAGVSQSPSNKVTEKGKDVELRCDPISGHTALYWYRQSLGQGLEFLIYFQGNSAPDKSGLPSDRFSAERTGGSVSTLTIQRTQQEDSAVYLCASSLGPVYEQYFGPGTRLTVT.

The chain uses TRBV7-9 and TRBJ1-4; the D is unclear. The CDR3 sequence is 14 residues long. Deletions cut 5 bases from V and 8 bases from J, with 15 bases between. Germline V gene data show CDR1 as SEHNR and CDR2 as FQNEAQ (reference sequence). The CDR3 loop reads CASSLDGYGEKLFF. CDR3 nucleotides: TGTGCCAGCAGCCTAGACGGGTATGGCGAAAAACTGTTTTTT.

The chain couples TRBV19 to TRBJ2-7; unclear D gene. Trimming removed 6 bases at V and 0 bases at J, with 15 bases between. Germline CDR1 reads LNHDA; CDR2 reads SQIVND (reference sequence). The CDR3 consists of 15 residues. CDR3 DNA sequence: TGTGCCAGTAGATTAACGACTTTCAGCTCCTACGAGCAGTACTTC. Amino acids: CASRLTTFSSYEQYF.

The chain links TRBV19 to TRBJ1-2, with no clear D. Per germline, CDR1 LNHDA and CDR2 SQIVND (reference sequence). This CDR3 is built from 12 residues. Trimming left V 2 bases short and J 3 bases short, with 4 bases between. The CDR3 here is CASSIQDYGYTF. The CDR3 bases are TGTGCCAGTAGTATACAGGACTATGGCTACACCTTC.

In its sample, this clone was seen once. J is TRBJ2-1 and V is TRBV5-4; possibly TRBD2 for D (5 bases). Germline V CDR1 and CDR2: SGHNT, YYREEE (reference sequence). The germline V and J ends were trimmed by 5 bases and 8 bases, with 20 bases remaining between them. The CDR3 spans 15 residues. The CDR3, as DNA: TGTGCCAGCAGATACGGACTTCCTAGTAGGTATGAGCAGTTCTTC. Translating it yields CASRYGLPSRYEQFF.

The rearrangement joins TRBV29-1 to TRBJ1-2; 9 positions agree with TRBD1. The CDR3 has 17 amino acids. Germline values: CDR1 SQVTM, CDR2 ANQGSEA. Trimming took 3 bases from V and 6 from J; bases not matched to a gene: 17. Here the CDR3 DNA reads TGCAGCGTTGATTACTCCGGGGGCATGGGGACAGGGAATGGCTACACCTTC. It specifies CSVDYSGGMGTGNGYTF.

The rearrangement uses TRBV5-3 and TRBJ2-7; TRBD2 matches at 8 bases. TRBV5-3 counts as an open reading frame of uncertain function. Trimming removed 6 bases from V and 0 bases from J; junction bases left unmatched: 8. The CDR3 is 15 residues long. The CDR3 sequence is CARTSSGGHSYEQYF. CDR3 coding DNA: TGTGCCAGAACGTCCAGCGGGGGTCACTCCTACGAGCAGTACTTC.

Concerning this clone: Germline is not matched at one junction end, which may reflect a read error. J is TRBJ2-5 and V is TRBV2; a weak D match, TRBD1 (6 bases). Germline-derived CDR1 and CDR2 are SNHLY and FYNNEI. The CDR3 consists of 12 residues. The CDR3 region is CASSAGAETQYF. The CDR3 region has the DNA TGTGCGAGCAGCGCAGGGGCAGAGACCCAGTACTTC.

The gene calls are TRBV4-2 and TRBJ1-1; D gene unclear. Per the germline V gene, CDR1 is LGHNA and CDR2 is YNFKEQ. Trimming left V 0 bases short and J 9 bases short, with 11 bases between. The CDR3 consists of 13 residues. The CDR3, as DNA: TGTGCCAGCAGCCAAGAGGGAGGGCCCAAAGCTTTCTTT. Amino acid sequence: CASSQEGGPKAFF.

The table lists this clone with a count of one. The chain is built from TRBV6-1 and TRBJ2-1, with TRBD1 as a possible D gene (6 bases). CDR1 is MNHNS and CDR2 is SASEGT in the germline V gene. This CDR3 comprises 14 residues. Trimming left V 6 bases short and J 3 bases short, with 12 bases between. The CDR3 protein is CASRTGHSYNEQFF. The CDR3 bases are TGTGCCAGCAGAACGGGACATAGCTACAATGAGCAGTTCTTC.

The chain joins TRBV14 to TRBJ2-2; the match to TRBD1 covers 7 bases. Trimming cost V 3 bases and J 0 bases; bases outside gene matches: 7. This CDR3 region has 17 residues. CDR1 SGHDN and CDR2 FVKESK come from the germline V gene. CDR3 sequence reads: CASSHYRGPANTGELFF. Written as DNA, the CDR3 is TGTGCCAGCAGCCACTACAGGGGACCTGCGAACACCGGGGAGCTGTTTTTT.

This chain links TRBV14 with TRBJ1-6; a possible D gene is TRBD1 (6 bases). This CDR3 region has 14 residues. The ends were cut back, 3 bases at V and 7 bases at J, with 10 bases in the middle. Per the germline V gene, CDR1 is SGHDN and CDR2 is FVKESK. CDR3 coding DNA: TGTGCCAGCAGCCACAGGGGCCGGAATTCACCCCTCCACTTT. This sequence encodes CASSHRGRNSPLHF.

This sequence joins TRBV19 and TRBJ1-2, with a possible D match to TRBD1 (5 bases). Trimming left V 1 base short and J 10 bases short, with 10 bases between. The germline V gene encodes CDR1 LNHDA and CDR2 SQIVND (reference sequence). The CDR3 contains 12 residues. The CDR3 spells CASSIAGELYTF. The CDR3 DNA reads TGTGCCAGTAGTATAGCGGGGGAGCTCTACACCTTC.

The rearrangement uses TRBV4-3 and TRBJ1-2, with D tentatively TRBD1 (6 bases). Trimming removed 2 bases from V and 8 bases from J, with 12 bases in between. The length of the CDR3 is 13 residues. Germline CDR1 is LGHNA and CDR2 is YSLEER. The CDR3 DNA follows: TGCGCCAGCAGCCAACTTACAGGGAGCGGCTACACCTTC. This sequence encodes CASSQLTGSGYTF.

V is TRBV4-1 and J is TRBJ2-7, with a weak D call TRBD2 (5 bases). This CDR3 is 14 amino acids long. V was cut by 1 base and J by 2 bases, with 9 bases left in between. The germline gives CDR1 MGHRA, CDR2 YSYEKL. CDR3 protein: CASSQATRAYEQYF. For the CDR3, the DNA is TGCGCCAGCAGCCAAGCCACGAGGGCCTACGAGCAGTACTTC.

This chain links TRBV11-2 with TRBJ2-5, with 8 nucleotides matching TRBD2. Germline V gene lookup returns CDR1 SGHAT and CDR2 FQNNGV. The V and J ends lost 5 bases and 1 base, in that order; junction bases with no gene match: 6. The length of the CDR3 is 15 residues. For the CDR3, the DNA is TGTGCCAGCAGCACCCTCGGGGGGGGCCAAGAGACCCAGTACTTC. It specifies CASSTLGGGQETQYF.

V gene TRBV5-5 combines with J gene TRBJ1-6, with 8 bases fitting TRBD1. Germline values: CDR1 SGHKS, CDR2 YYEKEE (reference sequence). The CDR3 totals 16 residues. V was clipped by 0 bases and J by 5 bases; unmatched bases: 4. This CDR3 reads CASSLVGTGDNSPLHF. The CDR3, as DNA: TGTGCCAGCAGCTTGGTTGGGACAGGAGATAATTCACCCCTCCACTTT.

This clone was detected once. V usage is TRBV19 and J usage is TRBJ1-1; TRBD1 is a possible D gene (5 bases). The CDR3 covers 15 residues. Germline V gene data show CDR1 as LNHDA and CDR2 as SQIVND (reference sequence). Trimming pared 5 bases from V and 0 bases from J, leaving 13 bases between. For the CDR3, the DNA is TGTGCCAGTAGTCCCGTGGGGGGAATGAACACTGAAGCTTTCTTT. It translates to CASSPVGGMNTEAFF.

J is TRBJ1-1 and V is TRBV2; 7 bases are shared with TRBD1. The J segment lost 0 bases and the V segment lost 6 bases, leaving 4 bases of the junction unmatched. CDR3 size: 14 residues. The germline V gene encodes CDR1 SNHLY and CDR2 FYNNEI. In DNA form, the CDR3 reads TGTGCCAGCAGAAACAGGGGTTTGAACACTGAAGCTTTCTTT. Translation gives CASRNRGLNTEAFF.

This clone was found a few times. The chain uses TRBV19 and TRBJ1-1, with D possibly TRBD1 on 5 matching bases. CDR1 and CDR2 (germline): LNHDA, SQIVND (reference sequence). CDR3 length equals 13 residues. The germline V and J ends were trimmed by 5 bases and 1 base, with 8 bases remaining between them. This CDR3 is CASSRTTNTEAFF. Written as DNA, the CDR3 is TGTGCCAGTAGTCGGACAACGAACACTGAAGCTTTCTTT.

The DNA of the CDR3 is TGTGCCAGCAGCTTGGGTGCGGTGTCCCTCACTAGCACAGATACGCAGTATTTT. Translation: CASSLGAVSLTSTDTQYF. V usage is TRBV5-8 and J usage is TRBJ2-3; D unclear. Looked up from germline, CDR1 is SGHTS and CDR2 is YDEGEE. Trimming pared 0 bases from V and 0 bases from J, leaving 17 bases between. The CDR3 is 18 amino acids.

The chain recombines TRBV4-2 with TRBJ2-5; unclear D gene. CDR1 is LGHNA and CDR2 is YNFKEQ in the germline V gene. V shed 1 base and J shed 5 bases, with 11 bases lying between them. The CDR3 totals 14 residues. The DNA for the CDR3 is TGTGCCAGCAGCCAAGGCGGTTCCACGGAGACCCAGTACTTC. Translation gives CASSQGGSTETQYF.

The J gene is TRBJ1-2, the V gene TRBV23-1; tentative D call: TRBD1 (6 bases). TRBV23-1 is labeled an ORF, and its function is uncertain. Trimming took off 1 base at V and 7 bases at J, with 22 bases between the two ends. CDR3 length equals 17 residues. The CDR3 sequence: CASSQCGRDTTLCGYTF. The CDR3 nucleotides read TGCGCCAGCAGTCAATGTGGCCGGGACACAACTCTTTGTGGCTACACCTTC.

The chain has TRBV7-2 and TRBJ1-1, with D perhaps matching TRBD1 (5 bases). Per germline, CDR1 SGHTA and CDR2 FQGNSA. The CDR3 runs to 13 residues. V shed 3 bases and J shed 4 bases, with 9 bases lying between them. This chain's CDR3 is CASSLVGATEAFF. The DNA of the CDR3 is TGTGCCAGCAGCTTGGTAGGGGCCACTGAAGCTTTCTTT.